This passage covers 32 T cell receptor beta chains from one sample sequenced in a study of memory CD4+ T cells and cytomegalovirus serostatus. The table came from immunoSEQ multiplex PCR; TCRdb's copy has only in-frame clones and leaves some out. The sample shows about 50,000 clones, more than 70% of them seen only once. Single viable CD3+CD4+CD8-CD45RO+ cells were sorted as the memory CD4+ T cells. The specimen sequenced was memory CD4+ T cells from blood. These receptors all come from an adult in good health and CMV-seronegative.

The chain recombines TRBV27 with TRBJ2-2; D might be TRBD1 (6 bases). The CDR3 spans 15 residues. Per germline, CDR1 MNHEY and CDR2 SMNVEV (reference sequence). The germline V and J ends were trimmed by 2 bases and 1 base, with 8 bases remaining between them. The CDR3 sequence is CASSLQGRNTGELFF. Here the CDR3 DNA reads TGTGCCAGCAGTTTACAGGGGAGGAACACCGGGGAGCTGTTTTTT.

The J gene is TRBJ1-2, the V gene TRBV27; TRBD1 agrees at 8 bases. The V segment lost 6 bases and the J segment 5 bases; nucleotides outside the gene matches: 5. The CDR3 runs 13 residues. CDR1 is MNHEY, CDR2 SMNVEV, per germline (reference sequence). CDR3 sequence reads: CASRRTGMYGYTF. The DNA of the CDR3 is TGTGCCAGCAGAAGGACAGGGATGTATGGCTACACCTTC.

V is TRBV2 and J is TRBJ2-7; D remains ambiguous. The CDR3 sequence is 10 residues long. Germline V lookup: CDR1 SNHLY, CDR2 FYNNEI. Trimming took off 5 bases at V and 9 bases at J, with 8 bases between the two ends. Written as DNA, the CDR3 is TGTGCCAGCAGTTGGGAAAGGCAGTACTTC. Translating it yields CASSWERQYF.

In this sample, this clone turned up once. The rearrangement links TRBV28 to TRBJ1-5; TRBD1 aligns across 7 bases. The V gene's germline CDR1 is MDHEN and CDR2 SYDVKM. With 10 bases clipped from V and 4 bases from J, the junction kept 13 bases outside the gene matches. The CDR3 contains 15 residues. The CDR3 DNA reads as TGTGCCACCAAGCCAGGGGGGTCGTCGAATCAGCCCCAGCATTTT. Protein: CATKPGGSSNQPQHF. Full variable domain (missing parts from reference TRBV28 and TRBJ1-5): DVKVTQSSRYLVKRTGEKVFLECVQDMDHENMFWYRQDPGLGLRLIYFSYDVKMKEKGDIPEGYSVSREKKERFSLILESASTNQTSMYLCATKPGGSSNQPQHFGDGTRLSIL.

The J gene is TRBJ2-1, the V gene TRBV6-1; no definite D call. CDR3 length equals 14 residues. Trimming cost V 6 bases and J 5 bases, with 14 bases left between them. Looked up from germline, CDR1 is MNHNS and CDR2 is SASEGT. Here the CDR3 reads CASSARWEDNEQFF. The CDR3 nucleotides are TGTGCCAGCAGCGCGCGGTGGGAAGACAATGAGCAGTTCTTC.

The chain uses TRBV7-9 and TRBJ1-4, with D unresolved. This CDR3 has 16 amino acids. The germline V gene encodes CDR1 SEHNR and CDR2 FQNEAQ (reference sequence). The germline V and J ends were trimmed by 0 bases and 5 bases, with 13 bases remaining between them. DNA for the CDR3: TGTGCCAGCAGCTTAGCGTATCGTTCGGGAAATGAAAAACTGTTTTTT. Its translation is CASSLAYRSGNEKLFF.

This CDR3 reads CASSEWNRADTQYF. The CDR3 DNA is TGTGCCAGCAGTGAATGGAACAGGGCAGATACGCAGTATTTT. The gene calls are TRBV6-4 and TRBJ2-3, with a weak D call TRBD1 (6 bases). Trimming stripped 3 bases from V and 4 bases from J, with 11 bases between. In germline, CDR1 is MRHNA, CDR2 SNTAGT. This CDR3 is 14 amino acids long.

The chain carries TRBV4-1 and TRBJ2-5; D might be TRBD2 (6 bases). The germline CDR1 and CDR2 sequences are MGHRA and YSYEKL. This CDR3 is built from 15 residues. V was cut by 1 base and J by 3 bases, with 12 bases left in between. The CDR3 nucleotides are TGCGCCAGCAGCCAAGGGGGACTGGCAGAAGAGACCCAGTACTTC. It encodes CASSQGGLAEETQYF.

The DNA of the CDR3 is TGTGCCAGCTCACCAAGTGGGACAACCTATAGCAATCAGCCCCAGCATTTT. Protein sequence: CASSPSGTTYSNQPQHF. The chain links TRBV18 to TRBJ1-5; D perhaps matches TRBD1 (6 bases). CDR3 size: 17 residues. Trimming removed 2 bases at V and 0 bases at J, with 14 bases between. Germline lookup yields CDR1 KGHSH and CDR2 LQKENI. The whole variable domain, remainder taken from reference TRBV18 and TRBJ1-5, is NAGVMQNPRHLVRRRGQEARLRCSPMKGHSHVYWYRQLPEEGLKFMVYLQKENIIDESGMPKERFSAEFPKEGPSILRIQQVVRGDSAAYFCASSPSGTTYSNQPQHFGDGTRLSIL.

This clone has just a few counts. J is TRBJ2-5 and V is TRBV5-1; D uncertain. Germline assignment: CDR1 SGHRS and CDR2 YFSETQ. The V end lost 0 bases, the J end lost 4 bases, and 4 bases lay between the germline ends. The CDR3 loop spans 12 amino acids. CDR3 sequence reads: CASSLVGETQYF. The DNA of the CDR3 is TGCGCCAGCAGCTTGGTCGGAGAGACCCAGTACTTC.

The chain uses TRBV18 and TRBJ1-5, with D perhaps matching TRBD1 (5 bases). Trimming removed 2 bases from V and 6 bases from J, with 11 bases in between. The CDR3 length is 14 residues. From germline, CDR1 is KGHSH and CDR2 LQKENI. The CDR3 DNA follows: TGTGCCAGCTCACCAACGGGGGGGAGTCAGCCCCAGCATTTT. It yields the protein CASSPTGGSQPQHF. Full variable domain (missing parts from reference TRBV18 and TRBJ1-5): NAGVMQNPRHLVRRRGQEARLRCSPMKGHSHVYWYRQLPEEGLKFMVYLQKENIIDESGMPKERFSAEFPKEGPSILRIQQVVRGDSAAYFCASSPTGGSQPQHFGDGTRLSIL.

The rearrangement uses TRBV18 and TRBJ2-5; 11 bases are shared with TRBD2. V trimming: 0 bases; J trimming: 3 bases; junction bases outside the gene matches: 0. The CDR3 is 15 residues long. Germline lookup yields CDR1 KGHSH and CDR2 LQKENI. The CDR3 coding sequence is TGTGCCAGCTCACCACCTAGCGGGGGGGAAGAGACCCAGTACTTC. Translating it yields CASSPPSGGEETQYF.

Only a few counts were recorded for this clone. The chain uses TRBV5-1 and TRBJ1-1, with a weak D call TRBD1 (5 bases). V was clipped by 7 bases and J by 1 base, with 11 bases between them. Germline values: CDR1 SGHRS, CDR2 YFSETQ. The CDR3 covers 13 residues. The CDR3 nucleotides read TGCGCCAGCGGAATAGGGGCGAACACTGAAGCTTTCTTT. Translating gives CASGIGANTEAFF. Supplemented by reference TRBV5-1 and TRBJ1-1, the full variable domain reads KAGVTQTPRYLIKTRGQQVTLSCSPISGHRSVSWYQQTPGQGLQFLFEYFSETQRNKGNFPGRFSGRQFSNSRSEMNVSTLELGDSALYLCASGIGANTEAFFGQGTRLTVV.

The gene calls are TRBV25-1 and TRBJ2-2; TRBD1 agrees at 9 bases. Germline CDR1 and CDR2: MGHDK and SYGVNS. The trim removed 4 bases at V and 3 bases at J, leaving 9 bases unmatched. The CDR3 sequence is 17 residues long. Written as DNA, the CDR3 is TGTGCCAGCAGTGCCTATACACGGGACAGGGACACCGGGGAGCTGTTTTTT. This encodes CASSAYTRDRDTGELFF.

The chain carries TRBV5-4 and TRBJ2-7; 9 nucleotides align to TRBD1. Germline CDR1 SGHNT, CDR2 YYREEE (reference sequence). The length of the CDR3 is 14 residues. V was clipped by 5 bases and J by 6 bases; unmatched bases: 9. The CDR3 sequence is CASRFRDRDGEQYF. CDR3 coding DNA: TGTGCCAGCAGATTCCGGGACAGGGATGGCGAGCAGTACTTC.

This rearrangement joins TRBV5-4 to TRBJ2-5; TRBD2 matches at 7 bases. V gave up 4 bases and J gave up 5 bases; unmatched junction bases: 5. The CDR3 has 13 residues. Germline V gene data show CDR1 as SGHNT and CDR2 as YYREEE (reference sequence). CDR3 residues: CASSLTGGETQYF. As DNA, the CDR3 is TGTGCCAGCAGCCTCACCGGGGGGGAGACCCAGTACTTC.

The CDR3 sequence is CASSFGTVPEAFF. Here the CDR3 DNA reads TGCGCCAGCAGCTTTGGGACAGTACCTGAAGCTTTCTTT. The V gene is TRBV5-1, the J gene TRBJ1-1; TRBD1 matches 7 bases. V was pared by 2 bases and J by 6 bases, with 4 bases of the junction left unmatched. The CDR3 has 13 amino acids. Germline loops: CDR1 SGHRS, CDR2 YFSETQ.

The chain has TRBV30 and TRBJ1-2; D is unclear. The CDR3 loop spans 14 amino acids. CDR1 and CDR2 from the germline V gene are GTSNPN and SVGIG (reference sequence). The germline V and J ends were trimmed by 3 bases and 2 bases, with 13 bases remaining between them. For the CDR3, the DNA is TGTGCCTGGAGAGGGCACCGGATAAACTATGGCTACACCTTC. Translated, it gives CAWRGHRINYGYTF.

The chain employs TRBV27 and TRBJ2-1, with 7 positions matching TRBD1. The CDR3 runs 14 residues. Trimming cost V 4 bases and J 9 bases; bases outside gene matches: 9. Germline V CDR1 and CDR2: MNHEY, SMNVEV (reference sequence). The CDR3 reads CASSSGQDAGEQFF. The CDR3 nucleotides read TGTGCCAGCAGTTCCGGACAGGATGCTGGTGAGCAGTTCTTC.

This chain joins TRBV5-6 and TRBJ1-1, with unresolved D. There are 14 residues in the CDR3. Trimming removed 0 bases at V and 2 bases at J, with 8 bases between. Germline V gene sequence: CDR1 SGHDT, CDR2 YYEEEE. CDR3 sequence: CASSLVVVNTEAFF. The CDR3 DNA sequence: TGTGCCAGCAGCTTGGTGGTCGTCAACACTGAAGCTTTCTTT.

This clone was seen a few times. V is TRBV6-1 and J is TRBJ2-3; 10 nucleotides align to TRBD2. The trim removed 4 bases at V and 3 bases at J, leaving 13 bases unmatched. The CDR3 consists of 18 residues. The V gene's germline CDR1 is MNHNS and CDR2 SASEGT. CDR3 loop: CASSADSQTSGLTDTQYF. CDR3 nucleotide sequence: TGTGCCAGCAGTGCCGATTCGCAGACTAGCGGGCTAACAGATACGCAGTATTTT.

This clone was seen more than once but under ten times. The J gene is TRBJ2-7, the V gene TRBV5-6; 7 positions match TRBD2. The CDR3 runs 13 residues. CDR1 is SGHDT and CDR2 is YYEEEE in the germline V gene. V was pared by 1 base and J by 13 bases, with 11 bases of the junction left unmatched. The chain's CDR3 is CASSLREGRAKYF. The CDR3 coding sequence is TGTGCCAGCAGCTTGAGGGAGGGCCGGGCCAAATACTTC.

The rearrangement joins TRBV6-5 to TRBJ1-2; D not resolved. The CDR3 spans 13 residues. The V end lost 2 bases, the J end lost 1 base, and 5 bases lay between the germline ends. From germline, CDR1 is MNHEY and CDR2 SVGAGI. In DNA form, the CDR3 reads TGTGCCAGCAGTTACGAGGATAACTATGGCTACACCTTC. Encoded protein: CASSYEDNYGYTF.

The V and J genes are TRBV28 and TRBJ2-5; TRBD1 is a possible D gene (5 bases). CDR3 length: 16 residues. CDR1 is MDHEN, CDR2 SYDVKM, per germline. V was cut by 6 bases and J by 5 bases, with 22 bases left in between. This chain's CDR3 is CASRSSLDNSGETQYF. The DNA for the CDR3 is TGTGCCAGCAGATCCTCCTTGGACAATTCAGGGGAGACCCAGTACTTC. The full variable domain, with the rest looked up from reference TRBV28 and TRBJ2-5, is DVKVTQSSRYLVKRTGEKVFLECVQDMDHENMFWYRQDPGLGLRLIYFSYDVKMKEKGDIPEGYSVSREKKERFSLILESASTNQTSMYLCASRSSLDNSGETQYFGPGTRLLVL.

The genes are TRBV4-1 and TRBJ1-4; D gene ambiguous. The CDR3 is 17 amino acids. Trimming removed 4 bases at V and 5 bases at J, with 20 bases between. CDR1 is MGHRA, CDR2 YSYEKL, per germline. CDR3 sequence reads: CASSRLGVVRKNEKLFF. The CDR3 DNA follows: TGCGCCAGCAGCCGGTTGGGTGTAGTACGCAAAAATGAAAAACTGTTTTTT.

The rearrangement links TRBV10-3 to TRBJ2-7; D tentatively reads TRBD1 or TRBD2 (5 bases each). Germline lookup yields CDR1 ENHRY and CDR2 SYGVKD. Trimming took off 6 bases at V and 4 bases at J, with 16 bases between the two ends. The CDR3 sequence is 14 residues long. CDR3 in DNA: TGTGCCATCAGCTCCGGGACGGGCATATACGAGCAGTACTTC. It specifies CAISSGTGIYEQYF.

In nucleotides, the CDR3 is TGTGCCAGCAGCTTGGCAGGGAAGGTTTACGAGCAGTACTTC. The encoded protein is CASSLAGKVYEQYF. The chain carries TRBV11-2 and TRBJ2-7, with a tentative D call TRBD1 (5 bases). This CDR3 is built from 14 residues. The germline V and J ends were trimmed by 3 bases and 4 bases, with 13 bases remaining between them. CDR1 SGHAT and CDR2 FQNNGV come from the germline V gene. Drawing the rest from reference TRBV11-2 and TRBJ2-7, the complete variable domain is EAGVAQSPRYKIIEKRQSVAFWCNPISGHATLYWYQQILGQGPKLLIQFQNNGVVDDSQLPKDRFSAERLKGVDSTLKIQPAKLEDSAVYLCASSLAGKVYEQYFGPGTRLTVT.

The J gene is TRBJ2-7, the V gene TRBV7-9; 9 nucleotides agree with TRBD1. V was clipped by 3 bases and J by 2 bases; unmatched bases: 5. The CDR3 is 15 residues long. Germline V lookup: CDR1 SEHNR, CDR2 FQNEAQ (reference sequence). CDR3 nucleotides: TGTGCCAGCAGCTTGAGCGGGACAGGGCCCTACGAGCAGTACTTC. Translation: CASSLSGTGPYEQYF. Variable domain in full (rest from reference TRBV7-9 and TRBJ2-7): DTGVSQNPRHKITKRGQNVTFRCDPISEHNRLYWYRQTLGQGPEFLTYFQNEAQLEKSRLLSDRFSAERPKGSFSTLEIQRTEQGDSAMYLCASSLSGTGPYEQYFGPGTRLTVT.

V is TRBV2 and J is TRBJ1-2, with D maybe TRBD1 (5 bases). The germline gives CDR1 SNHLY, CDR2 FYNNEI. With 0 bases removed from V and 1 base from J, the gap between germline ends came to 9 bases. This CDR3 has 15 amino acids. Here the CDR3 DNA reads TGTGCCAGCAGTGAAGCGGGGAGGGGTAACTATGGCTACACCTTC. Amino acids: CASSEAGRGNYGYTF.

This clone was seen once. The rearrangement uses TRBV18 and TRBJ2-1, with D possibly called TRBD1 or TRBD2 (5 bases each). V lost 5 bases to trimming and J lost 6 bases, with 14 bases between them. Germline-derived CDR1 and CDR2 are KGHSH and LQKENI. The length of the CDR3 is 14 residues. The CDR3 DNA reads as TGTGCCAGCTCAGCTTCCGGGACGGCCAATGAGCAGTTCTTC. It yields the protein CASSASGTANEQFF.

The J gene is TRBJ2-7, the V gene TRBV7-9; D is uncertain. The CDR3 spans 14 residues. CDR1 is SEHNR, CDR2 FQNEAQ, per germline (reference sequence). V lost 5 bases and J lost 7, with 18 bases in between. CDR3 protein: CASSPLISRGEQYF. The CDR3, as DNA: TGTGCCAGCAGCCCCTTAATATCTCGTGGAGAGCAGTACTTC. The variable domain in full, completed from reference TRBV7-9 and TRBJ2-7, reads DTGVSQNPRHKITKRGQNVTFRCDPISEHNRLYWYRQTLGQGPEFLTYFQNEAQLEKSRLLSDRFSAERPKGSFSTLEIQRTEQGDSAMYLCASSPLISRGEQYFGPGTRLTVT.

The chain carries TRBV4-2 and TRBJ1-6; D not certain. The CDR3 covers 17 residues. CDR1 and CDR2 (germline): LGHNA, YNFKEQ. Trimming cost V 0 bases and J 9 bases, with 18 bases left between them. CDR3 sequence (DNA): TGTGCCAGCAGCCAAGATCTTTCATCAGGTGGCCGTTCACCCCTCCACTTT. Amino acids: CASSQDLSSGGRSPLHF.